The 19 T cell receptor beta chains below were found in one sample sequenced in a study of human T cells and chemical hapten exposure. Time point indicated: pre-sensitization, week 0. Treatment here: therapeutic diphenylcyclopropenone sensitization with weekly scalp DPC. TCRdb reprocessed the RACE reads via MiXCR and lists one record per CDR3 protein. Among around 57,000 distinct CDR3 sequences listed, about 11% were seen once. The sequencing used whole blood, collected in connection with sensitization to the hapten diphenylcyclopropenone (DPC). These TCRs come from a woman in her thirties or forties with alopecia areata. Some clones in this sample may be carry-over from other donors' samples.

The sample holds many counts of this clonotype. The genes are TRBV7-3 and TRBJ1-1; TRBD1 aligns across 8 bases. Per germline, CDR1 SGHTA and CDR2 FQGTGA. CDR3 length: 14 residues. J was trimmed by 3 bases and V by 4 bases; bases with no gene match: 4. The CDR3 DNA follows: TGTGCCAGCAGCTCGCAGGGGGCGCACACTGAAGCTTTCTTT. Its protein product is CASSSQGAHTEAFF. Filled out from reference TRBV7-3 and TRBJ1-1, the complete variable domain reads GAGVSQTPSNKVTEKGKYVELRCDPISGHTALYWYRQSLGQGPEFLIYFQGTGAADDSGLPNDRFFAVRPEGSVSTLKIQRTERGDSAVYLCASSSQGAHTEAFFGQGTRLTVV.

This clonotype was counted ten times or more. This chain uses TRBV6-6 with TRBJ2-1; D may be TRBD1 (6 bases). This CDR3 is built from 15 residues. V was cut by 2 bases and J by 3 bases, with 11 bases left in between. CDR1 and CDR2 from the germline V gene are MNHNY and SVGAGI (reference sequence). The CDR3 DNA sequence: TGTGCCAGCAGTTACGGGCAGGGGAGCTACAATGAGCAGTTCTTC. Protein: CASSYGQGSYNEQFF.

This clonotype appeared many times. The J gene is TRBJ1-6, the V gene TRBV6-1, with D possibly being TRBD1 (6 bases). Germline V gives CDR1 MNHNS, CDR2 SASEGT. The V end lost 10 bases, the J end lost 5 bases, and 18 bases lay between the germline ends. The CDR3 covers 15 residues. The chain's CDR3 is CAKPPRGSHNSPLHF. The DNA of the CDR3 is TGTGCCAAACCTCCAAGGGGGAGTCATAATTCACCCCTCCACTTT.

The gene calls are TRBV11-3 and TRBJ2-3; either TRBD1 or TRBD2 may fit D (5 bases each). This CDR3 is built from 13 residues. Germline V gene lookup returns CDR1 SGHNT and CDR2 YENEEA. V was pared by 5 bases and J by 9 bases, with 15 bases between. CDR3 amino acids: CASSAGPGTTQYF. The CDR3 DNA is TGTGCCAGCAGCGCCGGTCCCGGGACGACGCAGTATTTT.

In this sample, this clonotype turned up a few times. This chain joins TRBV24-1 and TRBJ2-3; the match to TRBD1 covers 9 bases. V shed 9 bases, J shed 0 bases, and the junction held 9 bases outside the gene matches. Per the germline V gene, CDR1 is KGHDR and CDR2 is SFDVKD. The CDR3 has 16 amino acids. The CDR3 region is CATGLKGTGSTDTQYF. The DNA for the CDR3 is TGTGCCACCGGGCTTAAGGGGACAGGGAGCACAGATACGCAGTATTTT.

This clonotype was counted at least ten times. This sequence joins TRBV5-6 and TRBJ1-5, with a tentative D call TRBD1 (5 bases). This CDR3 is 15 amino acids long. Germline CDR1 is SGHDT and CDR2 is YYEEEE. V shed 4 bases and J shed 0 bases, with 11 bases lying between them. The CDR3 sequence is CASSPGRNSNQPQHF. CDR3 sequence (DNA): TGTGCCAGCAGCCCGGGACGGAATAGCAATCAGCCCCAGCATTTT.

This clonotype was observed a few times. The chain recombines TRBV12-3 or TRBV12-4 with TRBJ1-1; D is possibly TRBD1 (5 bases). With 4 bases removed from V and 9 bases from J, the gap between germline ends came to 15 bases. The CDR3 consists of 13 residues. CDR3 sequence (DNA): TGTGCCAGCAGTTCCGGACATTGGCCGCAAGCTTTCTTT. This encodes CASSSGHWPQAFF.

This chain links TRBV11-2 with TRBJ2-3; weak D call: TRBD2 (7 bases). The ends were cut back, 7 bases at V and 10 bases at J, with 12 bases in the middle. Per germline, CDR1 SGHAT and CDR2 FQNNGV. There are 11 residues in the CDR3. The CDR3 DNA is TGTGCCAGCACCCGGGGGGCCTCGCAGTATTTT. The encoded protein is CASTRGASQYF.

This clonotype was counted between two and nine times. The rearrangement uses TRBV6-5 and TRBJ1-2; perhaps TRBD1 as D (6 bases). Germline loops: CDR1 MNHEY, CDR2 SVGAGI. The CDR3 consists of 16 residues. V gave up 2 bases and J gave up 4 bases, with 17 bases separating them. The CDR3 DNA follows: TGTGCCAGCAGTTACGAGTTACAGGGTGTCCCCTATGGCTACACCTTC. Amino acids: CASSYELQGVPYGYTF.

CDR3 bases: TGTGCCAGTAGTGCAACAGGGGGCTACGAGCAGTACTTC. This translates into CASSATGGYEQYF. The chain recombines TRBV19 with TRBJ2-7, with 8 bases matching TRBD1. This CDR3 contains 13 residues. Trimming cost V 5 bases and J 3 bases; bases outside gene matches: 3. The V gene's germline CDR1 is LNHDA and CDR2 SQIVND (reference sequence). Supplemented by reference TRBV19 and TRBJ2-7, the full variable domain reads DGGITQSPKYLFRKEGQNVTLSCEQNLNHDAMYWYRQDPGQGLRLIYYSQIVNDFQKGDIAEGYSVSREKKESFPLTVTSAQKNPTAFYLCASSATGGYEQYFGPGTRLTVT.

The chain combines TRBV9 with TRBJ1-2; D may be TRBD1 (6 bases). Trimming took off 3 bases at V and 4 bases at J, with 10 bases between the two ends. The germline gives CDR1 SGDLS, CDR2 YYNGEE. The CDR3 runs 13 residues. CDR3 in DNA: TGTGCCAGCAGCGAGGGGGGTGGCTATGGCTACACCTTC. Residues: CASSEGGGYGYTF.

This clonotype has just a few counts. The CDR3 sequence is CSVDSGGNEKLFF. CDR3 in DNA: TGCAGTGTCGACTCGGGAGGGAATGAAAAACTGTTTTTT. J is TRBJ1-4 and V is TRBV20-1; the D is unclear. The V and J ends lost 7 bases and 5 bases respectively, with 14 bases between them. Germline values: CDR1 DFQATT, CDR2 SNEGSKA (reference sequence). This CDR3 contains 13 residues.

The genes are TRBV20-1 and TRBJ1-1, with D possibly TRBD1 on 6 matching bases. Germline assignment: CDR1 DFQATT and CDR2 SNEGSKA (reference sequence). The length of the CDR3 is 13 residues. Deletions cut 3 bases from V and 4 bases from J, with 12 bases between. The CDR3 DNA reads TGCAGTGCTAGTGGGGGGGCGATCACTGAAGCTTTCTTT. As protein: CSASGGAITEAFF.

This clonotype was counted many times. J is TRBJ2-1 and V is TRBV11-2; 7 nucleotides agree with TRBD1. The CDR3 runs to 13 residues. The V gene's germline CDR1 is SGHAT and CDR2 FQNNGV. V trimming: 5 bases; J trimming: 5 bases; junction bases outside the gene matches: 3. The CDR3 coding sequence is TGTGCCAGCAGCCTTGGGACAGACAATGAGCAGTTCTTC. Translating gives CASSLGTDNEQFF.

The gene calls are TRBV9 and TRBJ2-1; TRBD2 aligns across 16 bases. The germline CDR1 and CDR2 sequences are SGDLS and YYNGEE. CDR3 length: 16 residues. J was trimmed by 6 bases and V by 4 bases; bases with no gene match: 4. The CDR3 nucleotides read TGTGCCAGCAGCCCCGGGACTAGCGGGGGGGCCAATGAGCAGTTCTTC. It is translated as CASSPGTSGGANEQFF.

The sample holds many counts of this clonotype. V and J are TRBV30 and TRBJ2-7; no reliable D call. CDR1 and CDR2 (germline): GTSNPN, SVGIG (reference sequence). With 2 bases removed from V and 7 bases from J, the gap between germline ends came to 15 bases. The CDR3 has 13 amino acids. The CDR3 nucleotides read TGTGCCTGGAGTATAGTGGTCCTTACGGAGCAGTACTTC. It is translated as CAWSIVVLTEQYF.

The chain couples TRBV29-1 to TRBJ1-1, with D maybe TRBD1 (5 bases). The CDR3 is 11 residues long. Trimming took off 6 bases at V and 13 bases at J, with 18 bases between the two ends. Germline CDR1 is SQVTM and CDR2 is ANQGSEA. The CDR3 DNA sequence: TGCAGCGTCCGAGCGGGGGGAGAGGGTTTCTTT. Amino acids: CSVRAGGEGFF.

The rearrangement links TRBV7-2 to TRBJ2-5; D is possibly TRBD2 (5 bases). CDR1 SGHTA and CDR2 FQGNSA come from the germline V gene. Trimming removed 5 bases at V and 5 bases at J, with 18 bases between. There are 15 residues in the CDR3. The DNA of the CDR3 is TGTGCCAGCAGCGAAGAGCGGTTGAGTCTGGAGACCCAGTACTTC. This codes for CASSEERLSLETQYF.

The chain couples TRBV7-9 to TRBJ2-7; D gene ambiguous. The CDR3 runs to 14 residues. Trimming pared 1 base from V and 2 bases from J, leaving 9 bases between. Germline lookup yields CDR1 SEHNR and CDR2 FQNEAQ (reference sequence). The CDR3 DNA sequence: TGTGCCAGCAGCTTAGGCTCGGATCCCTACGAGCAGTACTTC. As protein: CASSLGSDPYEQYF.